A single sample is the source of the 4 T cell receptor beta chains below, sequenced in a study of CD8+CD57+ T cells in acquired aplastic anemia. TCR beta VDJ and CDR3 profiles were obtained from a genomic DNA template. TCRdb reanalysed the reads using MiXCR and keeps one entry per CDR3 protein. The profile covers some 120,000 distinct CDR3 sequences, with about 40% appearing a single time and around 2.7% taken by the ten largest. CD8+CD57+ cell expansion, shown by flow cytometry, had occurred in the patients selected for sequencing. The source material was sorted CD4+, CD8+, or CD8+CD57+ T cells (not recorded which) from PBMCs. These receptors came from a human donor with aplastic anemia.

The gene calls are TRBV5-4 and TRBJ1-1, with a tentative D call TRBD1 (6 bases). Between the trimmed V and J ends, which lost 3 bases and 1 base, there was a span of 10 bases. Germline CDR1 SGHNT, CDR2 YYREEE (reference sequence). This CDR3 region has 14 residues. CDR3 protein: CASSSMTGNTEAFF. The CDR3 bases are TGTGCCAGCAGCTCAATGACAGGGAACACTGAAGCTTTCTTT.

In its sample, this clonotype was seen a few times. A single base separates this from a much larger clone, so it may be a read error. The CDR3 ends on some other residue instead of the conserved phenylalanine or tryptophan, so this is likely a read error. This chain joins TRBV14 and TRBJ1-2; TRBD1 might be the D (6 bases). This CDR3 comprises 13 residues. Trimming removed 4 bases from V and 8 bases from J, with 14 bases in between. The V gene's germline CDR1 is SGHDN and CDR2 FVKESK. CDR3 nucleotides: TGTGCCAGCAGCCCTTGGACAGCGGGAGGCTACACCCTC. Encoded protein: CASSPWTAGGYTL.

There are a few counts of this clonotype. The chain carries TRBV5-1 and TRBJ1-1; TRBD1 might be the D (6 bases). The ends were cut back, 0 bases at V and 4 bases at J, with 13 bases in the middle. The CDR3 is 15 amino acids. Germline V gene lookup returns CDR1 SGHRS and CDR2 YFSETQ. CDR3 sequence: CASSLVAGVGTEAFF. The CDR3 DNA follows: TGCGCCAGCAGCTTGGTCGCAGGGGTGGGCACTGAAGCTTTCTTT.

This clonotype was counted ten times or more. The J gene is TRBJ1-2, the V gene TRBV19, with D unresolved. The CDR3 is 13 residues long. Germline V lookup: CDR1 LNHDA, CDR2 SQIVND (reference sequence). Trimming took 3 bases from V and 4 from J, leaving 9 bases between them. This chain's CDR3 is CASSIVSGYGYTF. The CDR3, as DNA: TGTGCCAGTAGTATCGTTTCGGGCTATGGCTACACCTTC.